This T cell receptor (beta chain) was found in a study of response to subunit inactivated influenza vaccine. Study outcomes and limitations: Researchers suggested that each seasonal influenza vaccination recruits few new T cells.

This clonotype was picked up a small number of times. The target antigen is unknown. TCRdb used MiXCR to reprocess the RT-PCR reads, holding one entry per CDR3 protein. The sample shows fewer than 600,000 distinct CDR3 sequences, roughly 7.9% of them seen only once. V shed 4 bases and J 11 bases; nucleotides not matched to a gene: 6. From germline, CDR1 is SGHDT and CDR2 YYEEEE. The CDR3 length is 15 residues. The receptor comes from a man in his fifties or sixties who received an inactivated influenza vaccine. The V and J genes are TRBV5-6 and TRBJ2-4; 16 bases fit TRBD2. The sample here was PBMCs from blood, taken 23 months after vaccination. CDR3: CASSEGLAGGRVQYF. CDR3 DNA sequence: TGTGCCAGCAGCGAGGGACTAGCGGGAGGGCGAGTTCAGTACTTC.